These T cell receptor beta chains were read from a single sample in a study of blood T cell repertoires in COVID-19. Clones were read by immunoSEQ multiplex PCR, and TCRdb kept only the in-frame ones, dropping some. Among a few hundred thousand clones listed, over 70% were seen once. The sequencing input was peripheral blood. These receptors originate from a woman aged 80 or over with acute or convalescent COVID-19. Each CDR3 is given with its conserved first and last residue. Expanded clones get a size class; other rows say once, few or many, or leave the size out.

abundance: once; v_gene: TRBV3-1/TRBV3-2; CDR3aa: CASSQQGKTTEAFF
abundance: .; v_gene: TRBV6-1; CDR3aa: CASSEGPGYGYTF
abundance: .; v_gene: TRBV9; CDR3aa: CASSARDYPSYEQYF
abundance: few; v_gene: TRBV2; CDR3aa: CASRGDRVTNEKLFF
abundance: few; v_gene: TRBV7-2; CDR3aa: CASSLEGAGNIQYF
abundance: many; v_gene: TRBV5-1; CDR3aa: CASSPGQASTDTQYF
abundance: .; v_gene: TRBV7-2; CDR3aa: CASSLPTSGGNIQYF
abundance: many; v_gene: TRBV6-1; CDR3aa: CASSGSVIGERRELFF
abundance: .; v_gene: TRBV10-2; CDR3aa: CASSGPANTGELFF
abundance: .; v_gene: TRBV4-2; CDR3aa: CASSHNYEQYF
abundance: .; v_gene: TRBV29-1; CDR3aa: CSADRESSYGYTF
abundance: few; v_gene: TRBV7-9; CDR3aa: CASSSRDSLLQPQHF
abundance: .; v_gene: TRBV19; CDR3aa: CATAALAAGTYEQYF
abundance: .; v_gene: TRBV24-1; CDR3aa: CATSDFWRGLDSYNSPLHF
abundance: few; v_gene: TRBV5-1; CDR3aa: CASSLGEALEQYF
abundance: .; v_gene: TRBV20-1; CDR3aa: CSAPMNTEAFF
abundance: .; v_gene: TRBV5-1; CDR3aa: CASSTGRPGLADRGETQYF
abundance: .; v_gene: TRBV6-6; CDR3aa: CASSPYPPGQGFGLFF
abundance: .; v_gene: TRBV19; CDR3aa: CASGGGYNSPLHF
abundance: .; v_gene: TRBV5-6; CDR3aa: CASSLRRGRNTIYF
abundance: .; v_gene: TRBV4-2; CDR3aa: CASNVGALDYGYTF
abundance: .; v_gene: TRBV5-4; CDR3aa: CASSLAAGQGKEKLFF
abundance: .; v_gene: TRBV15; CDR3aa: CATSRGGKNTEAFF
abundance: many; v_gene: TRBV30; CDR3aa: CAWSVGLAGRTLQFF
abundance: .; v_gene: TRBV19; CDR3aa: CASSMRLSTSTDTQYF
abundance: few; v_gene: TRBV7-2; CDR3aa: CASSQNLAGEQYF
abundance: .; v_gene: TRBV14; CDR3aa: CASSPAPGGSWDTQYF
abundance: .; v_gene: TRBV5-8; CDR3aa: CASSLNGQGSTYEQYF
abundance: .; v_gene: TRBV14; CDR3aa: CASSQGTAQGSPLHF
abundance: once; v_gene: TRBV6-2/TRBV6-3; CDR3aa: CASSSRQSYMNTEAFF
abundance: .; v_gene: TRBV6-1; CDR3aa: CASSEGRGGDLDSPLHF
abundance: .; v_gene: TRBV5-1; CDR3aa: CASSFGGTNEKLFF
abundance: .; v_gene: TRBV10-3; CDR3aa: CAISDTVKTGYEITF
abundance: .; v_gene: TRBV19; CDR3aa: CATRDRGRTGELFF
abundance: .; v_gene: TRBV6-2/TRBV6-3; CDR3aa: CASSSYTGWETQYF
abundance: .; v_gene: TRBV19; CDR3aa: CASSDRGRDAGNTIYF
abundance: .; v_gene: TRBV5-4; CDR3aa: CASSSEGLGGGELFF
abundance: .; v_gene: TRBV13; CDR3aa: CASSESGQFPSRHF
abundance: .; v_gene: TRBV5-6; CDR3aa: CASSLGPAQGVGNQPQHF
abundance: .; v_gene: TRBV20-1; CDR3aa: CSASPGVGTEAFF
abundance: .; v_gene: TRBV6-2/TRBV6-3; CDR3aa: CASSSAAGVHNSPLHF
abundance: .; v_gene: TRBV7-6; CDR3aa: CASSLVLGTGFSEQYF
abundance: .; v_gene: TRBV5-4; CDR3aa: CASSRDRPEQFF